One T cell receptor beta chain is described in this entry. Its antigen is unknown. Time point specified: week 47, end of study. A 20-mer mutant IDH1 peptide at 300 ug was injected subcutaneously with topical imiquimod. Using immunoSEQ multiplex PCR, the repertoire was profiled, and TCRdb retains in-frame clones only, with some absent. The repertoire has roughly 34,000 clones, about 93% of them found once; the top ten carry roughly 5%. The CDR3 is 14 amino acids. CDR1 MNHNS and CDR2 SASEGT come from the germline V gene. V lost 10 bases, J lost 5 bases, and 12 bases stayed unmatched. This specimen belongs to a study of a mutant IDH1 vaccine in newly diagnosed glioma. Study-level information: Vaccination was launched 4-6 weeks after radiotherapy alone, or with temozolomide cycles. The V12 visit happened in week 35, and the V13 visit happened in week 47. Pretreatment consisted of radiotherapy, temozolomide, or both, with most receiving both. The treated group averaged 40.4 years old and was around 62% male, approximately 38% female.

The receptor comes from a woman in her forties with glioma. Sequenced material: PBMCs, taken from a glioma patient whose treatment included an IDH1 peptide vaccine. The genes are TRBV6-1 and TRBJ2-7; 9 bases are a match to TRBD1. CDR3 nucleotides: TGTGCCATGGCTCGGGGGACAGGGACGCACGAGCAGTACTTC. This translates into CAMARGTGTHEQYF.